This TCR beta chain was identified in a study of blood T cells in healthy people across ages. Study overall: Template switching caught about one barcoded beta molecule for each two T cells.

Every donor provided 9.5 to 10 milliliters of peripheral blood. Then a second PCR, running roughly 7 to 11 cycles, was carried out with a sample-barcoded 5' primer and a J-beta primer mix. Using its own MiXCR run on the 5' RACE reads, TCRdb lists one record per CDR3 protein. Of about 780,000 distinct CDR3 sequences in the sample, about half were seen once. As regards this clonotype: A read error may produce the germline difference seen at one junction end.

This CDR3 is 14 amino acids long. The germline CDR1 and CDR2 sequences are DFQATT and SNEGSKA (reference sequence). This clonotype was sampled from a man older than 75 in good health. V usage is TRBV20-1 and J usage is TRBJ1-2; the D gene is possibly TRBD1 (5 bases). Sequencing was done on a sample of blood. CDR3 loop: CSARDGGRVYGNTF. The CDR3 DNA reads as TGCAGTGCTAGAGATGGGGGACGGGTCTATGGCAACACCTTC.